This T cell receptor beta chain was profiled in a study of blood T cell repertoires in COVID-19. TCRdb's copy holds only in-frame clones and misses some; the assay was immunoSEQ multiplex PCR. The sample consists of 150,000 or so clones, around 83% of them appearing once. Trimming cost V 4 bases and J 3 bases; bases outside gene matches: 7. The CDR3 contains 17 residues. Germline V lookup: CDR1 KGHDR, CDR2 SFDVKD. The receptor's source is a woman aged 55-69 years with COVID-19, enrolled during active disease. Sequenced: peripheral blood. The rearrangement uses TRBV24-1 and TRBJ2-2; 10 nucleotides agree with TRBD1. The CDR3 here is CATSDPGDRGDTGELFF. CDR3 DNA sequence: TGTGCCACCAGTGACCCCGGGGACAGGGGTGACACCGGGGAGCTGTTTTTT.